The 16 T cell receptor beta chains listed next were all sequenced from one sample in a study of blood T cell repertoires in COVID-19. Using immunoSEQ multiplex PCR, the repertoire was profiled, and TCRdb retains in-frame clones only, with some absent. This sample carries 290,000 or so clones, roughly 80% of them seen once, and the ten largest clones take less than 5.5%. Sequenced: PBMCs or T cells enriched from blood (not recorded which). The receptor set was obtained from a middle-aged man who had been exposed to COVID-19.

The chain is built from TRBV18 and TRBJ2-3; 8 nucleotides line up with TRBD1. Trimming at V came to 3 bases and at J to 6 bases, leaving 5 bases not matched to a gene. From germline, CDR1 is KGHSH and CDR2 LQKENI. The CDR3 has 14 residues. The CDR3 bases are TGTGCCAGCTCACCTTGGACAGGGTCGGATACGCAGTATTTT. Translation gives CASSPWTGSDTQYF.

The chain employs TRBV14 and TRBJ2-7; D uncertain. The CDR3 runs to 11 residues. V lost 8 bases and J 3 bases, leaving 8 bases between the germline ends. Germline-derived CDR1 and CDR2 are SGHDN and FVKESK. The CDR3 nucleotides read TGTGCCAGCCCCCCGTACTACGAGCAGTACTTC. Translating gives CASPPYYEQYF.

The gene calls are TRBV19 and TRBJ1-2; 7 positions match TRBD1. The CDR3 is 12 residues long. CDR1 is LNHDA, CDR2 SQIVND, per germline (reference sequence). The J segment lost 7 bases and the V segment lost 10 bases, leaving 9 bases of the junction unmatched. CDR3 region: CATSPTGSGYTF. The CDR3 nucleotides are TGTGCCACCTCCCCGACAGGGTCTGGCTACACCTTC.

The chain carries TRBV19 and TRBJ1-2; 8 bases align to TRBD1. CDR3 length: 12 residues. Germline V lookup: CDR1 LNHDA, CDR2 SQIVND (reference sequence). The V gene end was trimmed by 5 bases and the J gene end by 13 bases; junction bases not matched to a gene: 9. CDR3 in amino acids: CASSSGQGRSTF. DNA for the CDR3: TGTGCCAGTAGTTCTGGACAGGGACGGTCCACCTTC.

This clone was detected ten times or more. The chain has TRBV9 and TRBJ2-1; D is undetermined. The CDR3 loop spans 15 amino acids. Germline CDR1 reads SGDLS; CDR2 reads YYNGEE. The V end was cut by 4 bases, the J end by 0 bases, with 11 bases between. DNA of the CDR3: TGTGCCAGCAGCCTCTGCGCATGCTCCTACAATGAGCAGTTCTTC. This translates into CASSLCACSYNEQFF.

This chain connects TRBV25-1 to TRBJ1-5, with a weak D call TRBD1 (5 bases). CDR3 length equals 15 residues. The V end was cut by 1 base, the J end by 6 bases, with 13 bases between. The V gene's germline CDR1 is MGHDK and CDR2 SYGVNS. The CDR3 nucleotides are TGTGCCAGCAGTGAATTAGGCAGGGATAGTCAGCCCCAGCATTTT. Translating gives CASSELGRDSQPQHF.

The chain links TRBV6-5 to TRBJ2-7; D is ambiguous. Per germline, CDR1 MNHEY and CDR2 SVGAGI. This CDR3 region has 11 residues. The ends were cut back, 5 bases at V and 6 bases at J, with 8 bases in the middle. The CDR3 loop is CASSQSSEQYF. In nucleotides, the CDR3 is TGTGCCAGCAGTCAAAGTAGCGAGCAGTACTTC.

V gene TRBV5-1 combines with J gene TRBJ1-2, with D maybe TRBD1 (5 bases). Germline V lookup: CDR1 SGHRS, CDR2 YFSETQ. V was trimmed by 1 base and J by 3 bases, leaving 10 bases between them. This CDR3 spans 14 amino acids. CDR3 amino acids: CASSLYQGDYGYTF. The CDR3 DNA sequence: TGCGCCAGCAGCTTGTATCAGGGTGACTATGGCTACACCTTC.

A note on this clone: This CDR3 is also generated by other DNA sequences in the sample. The chain has TRBV6-5 and TRBJ2-3; D unclear. CDR1 and CDR2 (germline): MNHEY, SVGAGI. V shed 4 bases and J shed 6 bases, with 5 bases lying between them. This CDR3 is 11 amino acids long. CDR3 residues: CASSWADTQYF. In DNA, the CDR3 is TGTGCCAGCAGTTGGGCTGATACGCAGTATTTT.

CDR3 in DNA: TGTGCCAGCAGCCGCCCCCCAGATGGAAAACTGTTTTTT. Its translation: CASSRPPDGKLFF. The chain employs TRBV7-9 and TRBJ1-4; D is unresolved. The CDR3 has 13 residues. The germline V gene encodes CDR1 SEHNR and CDR2 FQNEAQ (reference sequence). V dropped 5 bases and J dropped 10 bases, with 14 bases sitting between them.

This chain links TRBV6-5 with TRBJ2-7; TRBD1 agrees at 8 bases. Germline V CDR1 and CDR2: MNHEY, SVGAGI. V trimming: 7 bases; J trimming: 3 bases; junction bases outside the gene matches: 8. This CDR3 contains 14 residues. This CDR3 reads CASNHRGENYEQYF. CDR3 in DNA: TGTGCCAGCAACCACAGGGGGGAGAACTACGAGCAGTACTTC.

This chain joins TRBV30 and TRBJ1-5; D call uncertain. The V gene lost 0 bases and the J gene lost 1 base, with 4 bases spanning the gap. CDR3 length: 13 residues. Germline-derived CDR1 and CDR2 are GTSNPN and SVGIG (reference sequence). In DNA, the CDR3 is TGTGCCTGGAGTGTCCTGAGCAATCAGCCCCAGCATTTT. Translation: CAWSVLSNQPQHF.

This sequence joins TRBV2 and TRBJ1-4, with TRBD1 matching 10 bases. The V segment lost 4 bases and the J segment 8 bases; nucleotides outside the gene matches: 4. There are 14 residues in the CDR3. Germline lookup yields CDR1 SNHLY and CDR2 FYNNEI. In DNA form, the CDR3 reads TGTGCCAGCAGTGCCGGGACAGGGGACGAAAAACTGTTTTTT. Its translation is CASSAGTGDEKLFF.

This chain connects TRBV10-1 to TRBJ2-7, with 7 positions matching TRBD1. The CDR3 contains 13 residues. V lost 10 bases and J lost 6; bases outside the gene matches: 12. CDR1 and CDR2 from the germline V gene are WNHNN and SYGVQD (reference sequence). The CDR3 spells CAISGTESLEQYF. For the CDR3, the DNA is TGCGCCATTTCAGGGACAGAGTCCCTCGAGCAGTACTTC.

As regards this clone: The sample carries other DNA sequences with the same CDR3. The J gene is TRBJ2-1, the V gene TRBV6-5; D is ambiguous. The CDR3 contains 12 residues. Trimming left V 7 bases short and J 8 bases short, with 12 bases between. Germline V gene lookup returns CDR1 MNHEY and CDR2 SVGAGI. The CDR3 bases are TGTGCCAGCACCCGGAACAGTGATGAGCAGTTCTTC. Protein sequence: CASTRNSDEQFF.

V is TRBV15 and J is TRBJ2-7, with TRBD1 matching 8 bases. Germline V gene data show CDR1 as LNHNV and CDR2 as YYDKDF (reference sequence). V lost 5 bases to trimming and J lost 0 bases; unmatched junction nucleotides: 12. This CDR3 has 17 amino acids. The CDR3 reads CATSRGSGTGSSYEQYF. CDR3 bases: TGTGCCACCAGCCGCGGATCCGGGACAGGTAGCTCCTACGAGCAGTACTTC.